This T cell receptor beta chain was recovered during a study of blood T cell repertoires in COVID-19. Looking at the study overall: Sites across the United States, Italy and Spain contributed samples from acute and convalescent COVID-19.

Profiled with immunoSEQ multiplex PCR; TCRdb holds only in-frame clones, not every one. The repertoire holds some 320,000 clones, with 75% to 90% as singletons. In this sample, this clone turned up many times. Participant reports of clinical history set cohort assignment. The clonotype was recovered from a woman aged 30 to 39 who had been exposed to COVID-19. The sample taken for sequencing was PBMCs or T cells enriched from blood (not recorded which).

CDR3 sequence reads: CASSLILGTGLARLQQFF. The CDR3 DNA sequence: TGTGCCAGCAGCTTGATATTAGGGACGGGACTAGCCCGATTGCAACAGTTCTTC. The rearrangement uses TRBV5-4 and TRBJ2-1; 9 bases match TRBD2. Trimming at V came to 1 base and at J to 13 bases, leaving 21 bases not matched to a gene. CDR1 and CDR2 (germline): SGHNT, YYREEE (reference sequence). This CDR3 contains 18 residues.